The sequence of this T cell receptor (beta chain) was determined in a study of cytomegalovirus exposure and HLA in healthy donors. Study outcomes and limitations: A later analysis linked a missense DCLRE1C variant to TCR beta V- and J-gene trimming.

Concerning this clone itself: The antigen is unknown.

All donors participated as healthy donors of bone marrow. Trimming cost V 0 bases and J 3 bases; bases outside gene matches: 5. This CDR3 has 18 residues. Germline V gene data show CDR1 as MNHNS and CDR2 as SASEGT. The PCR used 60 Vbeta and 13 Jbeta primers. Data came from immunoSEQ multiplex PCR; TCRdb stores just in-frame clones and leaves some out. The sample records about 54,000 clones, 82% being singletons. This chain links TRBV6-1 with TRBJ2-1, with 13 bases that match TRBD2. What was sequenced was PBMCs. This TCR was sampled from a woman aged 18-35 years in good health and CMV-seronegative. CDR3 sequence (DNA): TGTGCCAGCAGTGAAGCGGGGGGACTAGCGGGACGCTACAATGAGCAGTTCTTC. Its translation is CASSEAGGLAGRYNEQFF.